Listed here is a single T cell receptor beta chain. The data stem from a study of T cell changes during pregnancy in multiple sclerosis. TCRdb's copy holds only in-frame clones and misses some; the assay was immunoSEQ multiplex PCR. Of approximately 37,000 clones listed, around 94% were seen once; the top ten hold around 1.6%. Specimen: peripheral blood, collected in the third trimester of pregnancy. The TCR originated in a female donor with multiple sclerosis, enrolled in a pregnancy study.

The CDR3 protein is CASSLRDSSYEQYF. Here the CDR3 DNA reads TGTGCCAGCAGCTTGAGGGACAGCTCCTACGAGCAGTACTTC. The chain uses TRBV7-9 and TRBJ2-7; 7 bases agree with TRBD1. This CDR3 spans 14 amino acids. The germline V gene has CDR1 SEHNR and CDR2 FQNEAQ (reference sequence). Trimming took 3 bases from V and 0 from J; bases not matched to a gene: 2.